This TCR beta chain stems from a study of blood T cell repertoires in COVID-19. Study-wide background: Sites in the United States, Italy and Spain provided acute and convalescent COVID-19 samples. In each case, the material was cDNA or gDNA derived from T cells, B-cell-depleted T cells, or PBMCs.

V lost 5 bases to trimming and J lost 3 bases, with 13 bases between them. The CDR3 runs 15 residues. CDR1 KGHDR and CDR2 SFDVKD come from the germline V gene. In the authors' methods: By means of reference gene primer amplification, nucleated cell counts were estimated. Only in-frame clones appear in the TCRdb table, and some are missing; sequencing was by immunoSEQ multiplex PCR. V, J and clone size were drawn from that table, and D and trimming were deduced from the DNA. Seen here are some 260,000 clones, 60% to 75% observed once, and the top ten hold around 3.2%. This clonotype was obtained from an elderly woman with acute or convalescent COVID-19. Sample: peripheral blood. The chain links TRBV24-1 to TRBJ2-1; no firm D call. The CDR3 reads CATSGSGSYYNEQFF. The CDR3 DNA is TGTGCCACCAGTGGTTCCGGGTCCTACTACAATGAGCAGTTCTTC.